The 21 T cell receptor beta chains below all came from one sample that was sequenced in a study of Tregs in tolerant kidney transplant recipients. Libraries were prepared by immunoSEQ multiplex PCR; TCRdb keeps only in-frame clonotypes and omits some of them. This table has tens of thousands of clones, 95% to 98% appearing once. This specimen was CD4+ T cells from blood, taken before the transplant. Receptor source: a human donor who received a combined kidney and bone marrow transplant.

This sequence joins TRBV15 and TRBJ1-2; D gene uncertain. V lost 0 bases and J 2 bases, leaving 7 bases between the germline ends. Germline loops: CDR1 LNHNV, CDR2 YYDKDF (reference sequence). The length of the CDR3 is 14 residues. The CDR3 loop reads CATSRDPGNYGYTF. The CDR3 nucleotides are TGTGCCACCAGCAGAGATCCGGGGAACTATGGCTACACCTTC.

The chain carries TRBV28 and TRBJ2-5, with TRBD2 matching 12 bases. This CDR3 has 18 amino acids. Germline trimming cut 6 bases from V and 10 bases from J; bases unmatched to any gene: 21. CDR1 MDHEN and CDR2 SYDVKM come from the germline V gene. The CDR3 region has the DNA TGTGCCAGCAGATCCGGACTAGCGGGGACCACCTGGCGGGTGAGCCAGTACTTC. Protein: CASRSGLAGTTWRVSQYF.

The chain uses TRBV4-1 and TRBJ2-3, with TRBD2 matching over 9 bases. CDR1 and CDR2 (germline): MGHRA, YSYEKL. The CDR3 is 20 amino acids. V was clipped by 1 base and J by 5 bases; unmatched bases: 19. Here the CDR3 DNA reads TGCGCCAGCAGCCAAGTCGCCGCCGGGGTTAGTTGGCGGGAGGGAGATACGCAGTATTTT. Amino acid sequence: CASSQVAAGVSWREGDTQYF.

The chain couples TRBV5-1 to TRBJ2-1; 8 positions match TRBD2. V gave up 4 bases and J gave up 5 bases; unmatched junction bases: 5. The CDR3 is made up of 14 amino acids. The germline V gene encodes CDR1 SGHRS and CDR2 YFSETQ. The CDR3 bases are TGCGCCAGCAGCCTTTGGACTAGCAACAATGAGCAGTTCTTC. It translates to CASSLWTSNNEQFF.

The rearrangement links TRBV6-6 to TRBJ2-7; 9 bases map to TRBD1. The germline CDR1 and CDR2 sequences are MNHNY and SVGAGI (reference sequence). J lost 7 bases, V lost 6 bases, and 16 bases had no gene match. The CDR3 is 16 amino acids. CDR3 DNA: TGTGCCAGCAGCCGCCCGAACAGGGGGCAGGGAAAGGAGCAGTACTTC. Its protein product is CASSRPNRGQGKEQYF.

This clone occurred once. This sequence joins TRBV4-1 and TRBJ1-5; a weak D match, TRBD1 (6 bases). The germline gives CDR1 MGHRA, CDR2 YSYEKL. V lost 8 bases, J lost 1 base, and 15 bases lay in between. CDR3 length: 15 residues. CDR3 loop: CASSRGGLSNQPQHF. The CDR3 DNA reads as TGCGCCAGCTCTCGGGGGGGGCTGAGCAATCAGCCCCAGCATTTT.

The chain is built from TRBV28 and TRBJ1-2, with D possibly TRBD1 on 5 matching bases. CDR1 MDHEN and CDR2 SYDVKM come from the germline V gene. The germline V and J ends were trimmed by 6 bases and 4 bases, with 21 bases remaining between them. The CDR3 has 16 residues. CDR3 bases: TGTGCCAGCAGAACCGCCTCGGGGGGGGTCGCCTATGGCTACACCTTC. This codes for CASRTASGGVAYGYTF.

Remarks on this clone: Relative to the germline gene, one junction end is altered; a read error may explain this. The genes are TRBV11-3 and TRBJ2-7, with D tentatively TRBD2 (6 bases). This CDR3 comprises 16 residues. CDR1 SGHNT and CDR2 YENEEA come from the germline V gene. CDR3 coding DNA: TGTGCCAGCAGCTTGAGTGGCGGGGCGCTCTCCCACGAGCAGTACTTC. It is translated as CASSLSGGALSHEQYF.

This chain uses TRBV7-9 with TRBJ2-2, with a weak D call TRBD1 (6 bases). V was cut by 7 bases and J by 6 bases, with 18 bases left in between. The CDR3 spans 15 residues. Looked up from germline, CDR1 is SEHNR and CDR2 is FQNEAQ (reference sequence). The CDR3 reads CASTLTTGYPGELFF. In DNA, the CDR3 is TGTGCCAGCACCCTAACGACAGGTTATCCCGGGGAGCTGTTTTTT. The whole variable domain, filled in from reference TRBV7-9 and TRBJ2-2, reads DTGVSQNPRHKITKRGQNVTFRCDPISEHNRLYWYRQTLGQGPEFLTYFQNEAQLEKSRLLSDRFSAERPKGSFSTLEIQRTEQGDSAMYLCASTLTTGYPGELFFGEGSRLTVL.

The chain uses TRBV18 and TRBJ2-7; 8 bases match TRBD1. Trimming took 6 bases from V and 6 from J; bases not matched to a gene: 7. CDR1 is KGHSH and CDR2 is LQKENI in the germline V gene. This CDR3 region has 13 residues. In DNA form, the CDR3 reads TGTGCCAGCTCTCGCGGGACAGGTAGCGAGCAGTACTTC. Amino acid sequence: CASSRGTGSEQYF. Full variable domain (missing parts from reference TRBV18 and TRBJ2-7): NAGVMQNPRHLVRRRGQEARLRCSPMKGHSHVYWYRQLPEEGLKFMVYLQKENIIDESGMPKERFSAEFPKEGPSILRIQQVVRGDSAAYFCASSRGTGSEQYFGPGTRLTVT.

This chain uses TRBV28 with TRBJ2-3, with 7 bases identical to TRBD2. The V and J ends lost 4 bases and 5 bases, in that order; junction bases with no gene match: 12. CDR3 size: 16 residues. Germline V gives CDR1 MDHEN, CDR2 SYDVKM. CDR3 in amino acids: CASSSIGRGGRDTQYF. The CDR3 bases are TGTGCCAGCAGTTCAATAGGGCGGGGAGGGAGAGATACGCAGTATTTT.

The V call is TRBV11-2, the J call TRBJ2-1, with D possibly TRBD2 on 6 matching bases. Trimming took off 3 bases at V and 2 bases at J, with 8 bases between the two ends. There are 14 residues in the CDR3. Per germline, CDR1 SGHAT and CDR2 FQNNGV. The CDR3 sequence is CASSFGGTYNEQFF. The CDR3 coding sequence is TGTGCCAGCAGCTTCGGAGGGACCTACAATGAGCAGTTCTTC.

This chain joins TRBV7-8 and TRBJ2-3; D perhaps matches TRBD2 (6 bases). Germline V gives CDR1 SGHVS, CDR2 FQNEAQ. Trimming cost V 5 bases and J 1 base, with 16 bases left between them. CDR3 size: 16 residues. DNA of the CDR3: TGTGCCAGCAGCGTAAGGAGGGGCGAAGGCACAGATACGCAGTATTTT. Its translation: CASSVRRGEGTDTQYF.

The chain employs TRBV28 and TRBJ2-7; D is ambiguous. The CDR3 has 11 residues. Germline V CDR1 and CDR2: MDHEN, SYDVKM. The V end was cut by 3 bases, the J end by 7 bases, with 7 bases between. The CDR3, as DNA: TGTGCCAGCAGTTTCGCGGTTGAGCAGTACTTC. This translates into CASSFAVEQYF.

The V and J genes are TRBV25-1 and TRBJ1-2; 8 bases align to TRBD1. CDR1 and CDR2 (germline): MGHDK, SYGVNS. V trimming: 7 bases; J trimming: 5 bases; junction bases outside the gene matches: 6. The CDR3 contains 13 residues. CDR3 DNA sequence: TGTGCCAGCAACGGACAGGGCGCTTATGGCTACACCTTC. Its translation is CASNGQGAYGYTF.

The rearrangement uses TRBV19 and TRBJ2-7; the match to TRBD1 covers 7 bases. The CDR3 consists of 13 residues. CDR1 is LNHDA and CDR2 is SQIVND in the germline V gene (reference sequence). V trimming: 5 bases; J trimming: 3 bases; junction bases outside the gene matches: 4. Written as DNA, the CDR3 is TGTGCCAGTAGTTCAGGGGGTAGCTACGAGCAGTACTTC. It translates to CASSSGGSYEQYF.

The J gene is TRBJ1-5, the V gene TRBV6-5, with a weak D call TRBD1 (5 bases). The CDR3 extends over 15 amino acids. Germline V lookup: CDR1 MNHEY, CDR2 SVGAGI. The V end was cut by 2 bases, the J end by 2 bases, with 10 bases between. CDR3 DNA: TGTGCCAGCAGTTACGGGGGGATGGGCAATCAGCCCCAGCATTTT. Translated: CASSYGGMGNQPQHF.

Here the CDR3 reads CASSLGQGTEAFF. The CDR3 nucleotides read TGTGCCAGCAGCTTAGGGCAGGGGACTGAAGCTTTCTTT. V and J are TRBV11-3 and TRBJ1-1, with D possibly TRBD1 on 6 matching bases. Trimming cost V 1 base and J 5 bases, with 8 bases left between them. Germline CDR1 and CDR2: SGHNT and YENEEA. The CDR3 totals 13 residues.

The genes are TRBV30 and TRBJ2-7; 10 positions match TRBD2. There are 14 residues in the CDR3. J lost 2 bases, V lost 0 bases, and 1 base had no gene match. The germline V gene has CDR1 GTSNPN and CDR2 SVGIG (reference sequence). CDR3 nucleotide sequence: TGTGCCTGGAGTGTACTAGCGGGAACCTACGAGCAGTACTTC. This encodes CAWSVLAGTYEQYF. Supplemented by reference TRBV30 and TRBJ2-7, the full variable domain reads SQTIHQWPATLVQPVGSPLSLECTVEGTSNPNLYWYRQAAGRGLQLLFYSVGIGQISSEVPQNLSASRPQDRQFILSSKKLLLSDSGFYLCAWSVLAGTYEQYFGPGTRLTVT.

The chain combines TRBV28 with TRBJ1-5; D perhaps matches TRBD1 (6 bases). CDR1 MDHEN and CDR2 SYDVKM come from the germline V gene. The germline V and J ends were trimmed by 5 bases and 6 bases, with 14 bases remaining between them. The CDR3 is made up of 14 amino acids. For the CDR3, the DNA is TGTGCCAGCAGTCCCACAGGGACGGGTCAGCCCCAGCATTTT. Its translation: CASSPTGTGQPQHF.

The chain employs TRBV29-1 and TRBJ2-5; a possible D gene is TRBD2 (5 bases). V was cut by 6 bases and J by 6 bases, with 14 bases left in between. Germline CDR1 SQVTM, CDR2 ANQGSEA. CDR3 size: 12 residues. CDR3 sequence reads: CSVHPSGKTQYF. In DNA form, the CDR3 reads TGCAGCGTCCACCCGTCGGGGAAGACCCAGTACTTC.